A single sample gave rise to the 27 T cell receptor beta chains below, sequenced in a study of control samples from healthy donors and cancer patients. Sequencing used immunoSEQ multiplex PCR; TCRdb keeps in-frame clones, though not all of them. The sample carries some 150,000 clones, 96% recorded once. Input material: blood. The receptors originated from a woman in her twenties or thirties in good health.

CDR3 bases: TGTGCCAGCAGTCCGCATAGCAATCAGCCCCAGCATTTT. Translation gives CASSPHSNQPQHF. The chain combines TRBV28 with TRBJ1-5; D is ambiguous. V was cut by 5 bases and J by 0 bases, with 5 bases left in between. Germline V gene data show CDR1 as MDHEN and CDR2 as SYDVKM. The CDR3 runs 13 residues.

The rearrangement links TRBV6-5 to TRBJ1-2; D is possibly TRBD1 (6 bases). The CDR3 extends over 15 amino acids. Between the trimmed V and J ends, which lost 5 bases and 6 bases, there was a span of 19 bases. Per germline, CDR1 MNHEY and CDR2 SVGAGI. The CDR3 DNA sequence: TGTGCCAGCAGTCTAAGACAGGTAGTGGGCAATGGCTACACCTTC. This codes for CASSLRQVVGNGYTF.

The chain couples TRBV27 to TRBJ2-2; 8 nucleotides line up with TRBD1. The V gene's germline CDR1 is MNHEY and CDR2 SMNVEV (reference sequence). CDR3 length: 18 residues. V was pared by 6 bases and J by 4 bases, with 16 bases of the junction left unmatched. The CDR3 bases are TGTGCCAGCAGCGCGTTTGCCCCCCCAGGGGGCCTCACCGGGGAGCTGTTTTTT. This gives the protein CASSAFAPPGGLTGELFF.

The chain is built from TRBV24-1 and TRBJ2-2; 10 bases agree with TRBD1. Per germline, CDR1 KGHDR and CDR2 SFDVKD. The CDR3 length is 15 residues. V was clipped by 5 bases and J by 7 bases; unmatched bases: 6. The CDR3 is CATSAKGQGFGELFF. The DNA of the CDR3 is TGTGCCACCAGTGCCAAGGGACAGGGGTTCGGGGAGCTGTTTTTT.

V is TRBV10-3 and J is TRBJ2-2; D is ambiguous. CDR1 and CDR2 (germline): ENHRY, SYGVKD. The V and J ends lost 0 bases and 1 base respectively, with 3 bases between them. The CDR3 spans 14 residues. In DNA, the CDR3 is TGTGCCATCAGTGAGTCGAAGAACACCGGGGAGCTGTTTTTT. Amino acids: CAISESKNTGELFF.

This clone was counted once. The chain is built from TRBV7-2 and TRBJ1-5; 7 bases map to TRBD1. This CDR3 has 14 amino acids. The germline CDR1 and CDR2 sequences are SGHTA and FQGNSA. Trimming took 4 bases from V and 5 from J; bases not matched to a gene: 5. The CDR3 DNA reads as TGTGCCAGCAGCTCGACAGGGCCGCATCAGCCCCAGCATTTT. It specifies CASSSTGPHQPQHF.

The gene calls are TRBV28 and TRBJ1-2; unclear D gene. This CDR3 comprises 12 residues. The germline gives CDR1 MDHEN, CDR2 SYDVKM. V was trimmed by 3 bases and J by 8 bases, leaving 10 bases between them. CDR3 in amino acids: CASSFGIRGYTF. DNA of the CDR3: TGTGCCAGCAGTTTCGGGATTCGGGGCTACACCTTC.

Here the CDR3 reads CASSQVETQYF. In nucleotides, the CDR3 is TGTGCCAGCAGCCAAGTGGAGACCCAGTACTTC. The chain has TRBV3-1 (or the pseudogene TRBV3-2) and TRBJ2-5; D ambiguous. The CDR3 length is 11 residues. The germline V gene has CDR1 LGHDT and CDR2 YNNKEL (reference sequence). V was cut by 1 base and J by 5 bases, with 2 bases left in between.

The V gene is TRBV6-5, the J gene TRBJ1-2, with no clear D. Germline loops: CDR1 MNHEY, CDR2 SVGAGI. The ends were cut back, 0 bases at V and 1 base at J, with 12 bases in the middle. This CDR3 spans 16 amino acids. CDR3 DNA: TGTGCCAGCAGTTACTCGAGACTAACCATTAACTATGGCTACACCTTC. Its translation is CASSYSRLTINYGYTF.

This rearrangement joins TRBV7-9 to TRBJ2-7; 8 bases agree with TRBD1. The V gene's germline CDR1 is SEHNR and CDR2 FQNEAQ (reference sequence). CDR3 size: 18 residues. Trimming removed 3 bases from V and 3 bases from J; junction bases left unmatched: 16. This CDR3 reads CASSFWTGSVVSLYEQYF. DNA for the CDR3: TGTGCCAGCAGCTTCTGGACAGGGTCGGTGGTCTCACTCTACGAGCAGTACTTC.

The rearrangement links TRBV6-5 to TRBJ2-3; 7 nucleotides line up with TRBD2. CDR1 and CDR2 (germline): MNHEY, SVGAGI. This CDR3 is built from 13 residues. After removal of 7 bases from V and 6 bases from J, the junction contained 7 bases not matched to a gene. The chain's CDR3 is CASIETSSDTQYF. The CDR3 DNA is TGTGCCAGCATAGAGACTAGCTCGGATACGCAGTATTTT.

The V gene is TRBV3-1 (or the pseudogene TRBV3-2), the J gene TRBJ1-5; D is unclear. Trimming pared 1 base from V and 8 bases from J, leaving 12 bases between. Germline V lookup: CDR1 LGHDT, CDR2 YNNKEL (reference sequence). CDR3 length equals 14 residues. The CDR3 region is CASSQVGSSEPQHF. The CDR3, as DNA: TGTGCCAGCAGCCAAGTGGGGTCTTCTGAGCCCCAGCATTTT.

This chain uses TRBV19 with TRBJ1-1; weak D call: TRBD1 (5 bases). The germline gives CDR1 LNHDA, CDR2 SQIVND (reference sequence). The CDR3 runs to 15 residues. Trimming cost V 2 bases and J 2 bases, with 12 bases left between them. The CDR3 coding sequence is TGTGCCAGTAGTATATATGGGGCAGTAAACACTGAAGCTTTCTTT. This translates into CASSIYGAVNTEAFF.

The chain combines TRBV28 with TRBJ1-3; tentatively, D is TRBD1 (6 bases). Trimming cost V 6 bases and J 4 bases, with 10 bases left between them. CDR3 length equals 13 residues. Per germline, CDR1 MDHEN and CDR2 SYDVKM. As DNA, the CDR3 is TGTGCCAGCAGAAGGACAGTGGGAAACACCATATATTTT. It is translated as CASRRTVGNTIYF.

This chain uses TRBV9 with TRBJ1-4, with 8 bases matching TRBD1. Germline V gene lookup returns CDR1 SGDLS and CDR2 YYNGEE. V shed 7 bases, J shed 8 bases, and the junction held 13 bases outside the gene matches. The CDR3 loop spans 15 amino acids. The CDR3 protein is CASSPSPWTGEKLFF. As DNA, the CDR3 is TGTGCCAGCTCACCCTCACCCTGGACAGGGGAAAAACTGTTTTTT.

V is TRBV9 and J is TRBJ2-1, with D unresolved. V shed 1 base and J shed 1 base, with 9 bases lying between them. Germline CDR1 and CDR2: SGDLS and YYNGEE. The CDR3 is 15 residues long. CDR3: CASSVNGESYNEQFF. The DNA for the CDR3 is TGTGCCAGCAGCGTAAATGGGGAATCCTACAATGAGCAGTTCTTC.

CDR3: CASSLVRWGEQFF. In DNA, the CDR3 is TGTGCCAGCAGCTTAGTCAGGTGGGGTGAGCAGTTCTTC. This chain uses TRBV7-9 with TRBJ2-1; D not resolved. Germline CDR1 SEHNR, CDR2 FQNEAQ (reference sequence). Trimming removed 1 base from V and 9 bases from J, with 10 bases in between. The CDR3 runs to 13 residues.

CDR3 amino acids: CASSPRSGGTGANVLTF. CDR3 bases: TGTGCCAGCTCACCACGGAGCGGAGGGACTGGGGCCAACGTCCTGACTTTC. The genes are TRBV18 and TRBJ2-6, with a tentative D call TRBD2 (6 bases). The CDR3 is made up of 17 amino acids. Trimming pared 1 base from V and 2 bases from J, leaving 12 bases between. Germline CDR1 KGHSH, CDR2 LQKENI. The variable domain in full, completed from reference TRBV18 and TRBJ2-6, reads NAGVMQNPRHLVRRRGQEARLRCSPMKGHSHVYWYRQLPEEGLKFMVYLQKENIIDESGMPKERFSAEFPKEGPSILRIQQVVRGDSAAYFCASSPRSGGTGANVLTFGAGSRLTVL.

The CDR3 region is CSVGTTQGGQFF. CDR3 sequence (DNA): TGCAGCGTTGGGACGACGCAAGGGGGGCAGTTCTTC. This rearrangement joins TRBV29-1 to TRBJ2-1; the D gene is possibly TRBD1 (6 bases). Germline values: CDR1 SQVTM, CDR2 ANQGSEA. The ends were cut back, 4 bases at V and 12 bases at J, with 16 bases in the middle. The CDR3 has 12 residues.

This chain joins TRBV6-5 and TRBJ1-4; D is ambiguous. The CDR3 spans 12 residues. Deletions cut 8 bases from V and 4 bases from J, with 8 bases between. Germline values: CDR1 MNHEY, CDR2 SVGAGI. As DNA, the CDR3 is TGTGCCAGCGGACGGGTTAATGAAAAACTGTTTTTT. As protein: CASGRVNEKLFF.

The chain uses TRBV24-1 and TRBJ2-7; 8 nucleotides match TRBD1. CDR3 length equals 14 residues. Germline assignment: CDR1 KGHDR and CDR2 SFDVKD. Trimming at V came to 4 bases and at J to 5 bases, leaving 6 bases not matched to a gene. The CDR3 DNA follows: TGTGCCACCAGTGACCGGACAGGGTCCGACGAGCAGTACTTC. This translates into CATSDRTGSDEQYF.

The CDR3, as DNA: TGTGCCAGCACCCCGAGAGGGGCATTGGACACCGGGGAGCTGTTTTTT. It specifies CASTPRGALDTGELFF. The chain combines TRBV28 with TRBJ2-2; TRBD1 or TRBD2 may be the D gene (5 bases each). V gave up 7 bases and J gave up 3 bases, with 18 bases separating them. The CDR3 length is 16 residues. Looked up from germline, CDR1 is MDHEN and CDR2 is SYDVKM.

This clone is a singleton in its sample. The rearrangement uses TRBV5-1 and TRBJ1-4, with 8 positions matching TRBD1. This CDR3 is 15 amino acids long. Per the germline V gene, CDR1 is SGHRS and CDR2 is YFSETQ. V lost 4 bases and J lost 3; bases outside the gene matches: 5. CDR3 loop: CASSQYRGANEKLFF. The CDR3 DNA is TGCGCCAGCAGCCAGTACAGGGGGGCTAATGAAAAACTGTTTTTT.

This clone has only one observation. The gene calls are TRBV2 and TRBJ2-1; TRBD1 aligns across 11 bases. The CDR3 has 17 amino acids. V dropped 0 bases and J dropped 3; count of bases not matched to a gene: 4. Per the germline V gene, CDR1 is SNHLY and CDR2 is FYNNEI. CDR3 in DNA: TGTGCCAGCAGTGAAGCTCGGACAGGGGGCAACTACAATGAGCAGTTCTTC. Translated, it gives CASSEARTGGNYNEQFF.

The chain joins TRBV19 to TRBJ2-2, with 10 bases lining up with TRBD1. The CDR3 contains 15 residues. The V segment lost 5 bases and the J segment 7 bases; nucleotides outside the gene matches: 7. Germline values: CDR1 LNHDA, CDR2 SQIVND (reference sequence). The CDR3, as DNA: TGTGCCAGTAGTGCCCTGACAGGGGGCGGCGGGGAGCTGTTTTTT. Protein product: CASSALTGGGGELFF.

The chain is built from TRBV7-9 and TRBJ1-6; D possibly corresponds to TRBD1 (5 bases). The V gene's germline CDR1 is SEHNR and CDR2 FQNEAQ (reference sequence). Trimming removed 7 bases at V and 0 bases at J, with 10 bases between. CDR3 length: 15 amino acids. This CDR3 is CASTLDSSYNSPLHF. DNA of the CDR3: TGTGCCAGCACACTAGACAGCTCCTATAATTCACCCCTCCACTTT.

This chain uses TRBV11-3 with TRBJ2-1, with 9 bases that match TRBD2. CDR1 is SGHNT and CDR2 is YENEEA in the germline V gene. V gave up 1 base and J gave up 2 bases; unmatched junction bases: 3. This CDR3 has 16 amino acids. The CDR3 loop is CASSLGGGGAYNEQFF. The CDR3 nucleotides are TGTGCCAGCAGCTTAGGCGGCGGGGGGGCCTACAATGAGCAGTTCTTC.